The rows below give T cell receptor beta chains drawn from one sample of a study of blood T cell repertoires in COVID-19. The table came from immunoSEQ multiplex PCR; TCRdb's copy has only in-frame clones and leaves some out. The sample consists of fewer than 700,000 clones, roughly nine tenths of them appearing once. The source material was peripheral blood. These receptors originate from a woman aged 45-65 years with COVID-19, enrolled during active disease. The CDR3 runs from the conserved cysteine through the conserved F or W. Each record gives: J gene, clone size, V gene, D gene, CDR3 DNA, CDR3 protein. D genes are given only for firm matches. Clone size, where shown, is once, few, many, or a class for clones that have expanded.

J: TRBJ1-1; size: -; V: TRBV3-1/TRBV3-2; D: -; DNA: TGTGCCAGCAGCCTCCGGCCAGGGAACACTGAAGCTTTCTTT; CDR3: CASSLRPGNTEAFF
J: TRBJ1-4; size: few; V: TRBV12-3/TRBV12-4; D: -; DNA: TGTGCCAGCAGTCAAGGGGGATCAGAAAAACTGTTTTTT; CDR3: CASSQGGSEKLFF
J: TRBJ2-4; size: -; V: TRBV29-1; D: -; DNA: TGCAGCGTTTTGTTACTAGCCAAAAACATTCAGTACTTC; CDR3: CSVLLLAKNIQYF
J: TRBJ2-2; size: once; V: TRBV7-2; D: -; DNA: TGTGCCAGCAGTCCTACCACAGCCGGGGAGCTGTTTTTT; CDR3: CASSPTTAGELFF
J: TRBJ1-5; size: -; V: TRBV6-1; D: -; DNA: TGTGCCAGCAGTGACCCCAGGGGAGGCAATCAGCCCCAGCATTTT; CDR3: CASSDPRGGNQPQHF
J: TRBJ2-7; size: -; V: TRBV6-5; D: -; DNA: TGTGCCAGCAGTTTGACAACTAGCTCCTACGAGCAGTACTTC; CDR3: CASSLTTSSYEQYF
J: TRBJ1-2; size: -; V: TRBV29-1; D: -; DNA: TGCAGCGTTATTTCTCTGCTAGACGGGGTGGGTATCTATGGCTACACCTTC; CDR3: CSVISLLDGVGIYGYTF
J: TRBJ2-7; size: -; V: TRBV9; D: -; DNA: TGTGCCAGCAGCGTTACTGAGTCCCACGGAGACTACGAGCAGTACTTC; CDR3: CASSVTESHGDYEQYF
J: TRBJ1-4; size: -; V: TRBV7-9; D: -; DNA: TGTGCCAGCAGCTTAACCGGGTTCGGTGAAAAACTGTTTTTT; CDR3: CASSLTGFGEKLFF
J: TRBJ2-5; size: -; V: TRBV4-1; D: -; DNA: TGCGCCAGCAGCCAAGCTCGTAGCGGCCACGAGACCCAGTACTTC; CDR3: CASSQARSGHETQYF
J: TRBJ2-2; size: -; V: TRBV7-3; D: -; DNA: TGTGCCAGCAGCTACGACAGGAACACCGGGGAGCTGTTTTTT; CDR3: CASSYDRNTGELFF
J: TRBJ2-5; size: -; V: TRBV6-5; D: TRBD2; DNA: TGTGCCACCAGGGCCCCAGGGCGGGGGGGAGAGACCCAGTACTTC; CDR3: CATRAPGRGGETQYF
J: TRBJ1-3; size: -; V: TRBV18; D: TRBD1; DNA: TGTGCCAGCTCCCGGACAGGAGGATCTGGAAACACCATATATTTT; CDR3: CASSRTGGSGNTIYF
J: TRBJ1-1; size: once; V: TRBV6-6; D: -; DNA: TGTGCCAGCAGGACTGGACAGCCAGTGAACACTGAAGCTTTCTTT; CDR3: CASRTGQPVNTEAFF
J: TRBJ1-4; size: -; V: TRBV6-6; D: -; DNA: TGTGCCAGCAGTTACTCAAAGCCAACTAATGAAAAACTGTTTTTT; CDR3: CASSYSKPTNEKLFF
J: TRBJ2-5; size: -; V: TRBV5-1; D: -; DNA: TGCGCCAGCAGCCTCCAGGAGACCCAGTACTTC; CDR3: CASSLQETQYF
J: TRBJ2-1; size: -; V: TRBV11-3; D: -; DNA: TGTGCCAGCAGCTCATCCAGGGGTAATGAGCAGTTCTTC; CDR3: CASSSSRGNEQFF